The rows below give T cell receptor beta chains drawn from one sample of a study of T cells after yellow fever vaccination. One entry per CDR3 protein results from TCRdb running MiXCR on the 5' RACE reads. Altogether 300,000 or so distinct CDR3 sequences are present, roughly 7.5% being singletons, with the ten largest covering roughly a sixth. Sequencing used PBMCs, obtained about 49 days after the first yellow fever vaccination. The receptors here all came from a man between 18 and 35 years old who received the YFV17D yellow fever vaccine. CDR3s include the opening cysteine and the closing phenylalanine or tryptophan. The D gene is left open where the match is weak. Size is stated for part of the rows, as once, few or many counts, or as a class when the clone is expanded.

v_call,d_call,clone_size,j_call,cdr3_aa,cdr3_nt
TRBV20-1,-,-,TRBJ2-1,CSATSYNEQFF,TGCAGTGCTACCAGCTACAATGAGCAGTTCTTC
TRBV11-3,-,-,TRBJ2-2,CASSLRGGPYTGELFF,TGTGCCAGCAGCTTAAGGGGCGGGCCATACACCGGGGAGCTGTTTTTT
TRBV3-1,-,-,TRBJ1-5,CASSQDLDQPQHF,TGTGCCAGCAGCCAAGACCTGGATCAGCCCCAGCATTTT
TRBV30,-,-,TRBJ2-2,CAWSPQGGRYTGELFF,TGTGCCTGGAGTCCACAAGGGGGGCGTTATACCGGGGAGCTGTTTTTT
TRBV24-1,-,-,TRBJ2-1,CATSENRVSSYNEQFF,TGTGCCACCAGTGAAAACAGGGTGAGCTCCTACAATGAGCAGTTCTTC
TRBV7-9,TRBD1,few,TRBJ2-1,CASSLVGTGPNEQFF,TGTGCCAGCAGCTTAGTTGGGACAGGCCCAAATGAGCAGTTCTTC
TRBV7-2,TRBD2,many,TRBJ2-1,CASSLAGSGYNEQFF,TGTGCCAGCAGCTTAGCTGGTAGCGGGTACAATGAGCAGTTCTTC
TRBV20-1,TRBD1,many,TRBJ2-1,CSASGTGTEQFF,TGCAGTGCTTCCGGGACAGGGACTGAGCAGTTCTTC
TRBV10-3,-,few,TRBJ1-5,CAISAGTSNQPQHF,TGTGCCATCAGTGCCGGGACAAGCAATCAGCCCCAGCATTTT
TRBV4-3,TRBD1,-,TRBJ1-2,CASSQPLGQGKVGYTF,TGCGCCAGCAGCCAGCCTTTGGGACAGGGAAAAGTTGGCTACACCTTC
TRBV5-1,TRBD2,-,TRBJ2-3,CASSFSGGAQDTQYF,TGCGCCAGCAGCTTTAGCGGGGGGGCCCAGGATACGCAGTATTTT
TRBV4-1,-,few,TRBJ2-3,CASSQDYLEADTQYF,TGCGCCAGCAGCCAAGATTACTTAGAGGCAGATACGCAGTATTTT
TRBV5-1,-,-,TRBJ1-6,CASSAGDNNSPLHF,TGCGCCAGCAGCGCCGGGGACAATAATTCACCCCTCCACTTT
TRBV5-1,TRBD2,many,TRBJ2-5,CASSLQDSGGKETQYF,TGCGCCAGCAGCCTGCAGGATAGCGGGGGGAAAGAGACCCAGTACTTC
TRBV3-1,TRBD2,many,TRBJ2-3,CASSPTAGSTDTQYF,TGTGCCAGCAGCCCTACAGCGGGGAGCACAGATACGCAGTATTTT
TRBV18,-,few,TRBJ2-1,CASSPPTGSSYNEQFF,TGTGCCAGCTCACCACCCACGGGGAGCTCCTACAATGAGCAGTTCTTC
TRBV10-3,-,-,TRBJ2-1,CAIRTSRGGGEQFF,TGTGCCATCAGGACCTCCAGGGGGGGAGGAGAGCAGTTCTTC
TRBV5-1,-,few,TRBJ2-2,CASSFRDSNTGELFF,TGCGCCAGCAGCTTCAGGGACTCGAACACCGGGGAGCTGTTTTTT
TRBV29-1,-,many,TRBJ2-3,CSVGRGLGSTQYF,TGCAGCGTTGGGCGGGGCCTCGGGTCGACGCAGTATTTT
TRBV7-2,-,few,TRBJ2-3,CASSLSLAGGITQYF,TGTGCCAGCAGCTTGAGTCTTGCAGGGGGGATTACGCAGTATTTT
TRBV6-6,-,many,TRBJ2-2,CASSPWPTGELFF,TGTGCCAGCAGCCCGTGGCCCACCGGGGAGCTGTTTTTT